This passage covers 31 T cell receptor beta chains from one sample sequenced in a study of post-analysis software for immune sequencing data. Study-wide findings and caveats: The study found TRBV5-6, TRBV5-1 and TRBV20-1 among 4 or 5 TRBV segments more frequent in patients than controls.

Antigens of these TCRs are unknown. Unique molecular identifiers were carried by the TCR beta cDNA libraries. In TCRdb, the PCR reads were re-called with MiXCR into one record per CDR3 protein. Of fewer than 600,000 distinct CDR3 sequences in the sample, less than 45% are singletons; the top ten hold around 10%. Sequenced input: blood. Source of these receptors: a girl aged 10 to 17 with multiple sclerosis.

V is TRBV15 and J is TRBJ1-1; D remains unclear. CDR1 LNHNV and CDR2 YYDKDF come from the germline V gene (reference sequence). The CDR3 is 15 residues long. Trimming took off 0 bases at V and 0 bases at J, with 8 bases between the two ends. The DNA of the CDR3 is TGTGCCACCAGCAGAGATGCGACGGTGAACACTGAAGCTTTCTTT. It translates to CATSRDATVNTEAFF. Full variable domain (outside the CDR3, taken from reference TRBV15 and TRBJ1-1): DAMVIQNPRYQVTQFGKPVTLSCSQTLNHNVMYWYQQKSSQAPKLLFHYYDKDFNNEADTPDNFQSRRPNTSFCFLDIRSPGLGDTAMYLCATSRDATVNTEAFFGQGTRLTVV.

The chain recombines TRBV3-1 with TRBJ2-1; weak D call: TRBD1 (5 bases). From germline, CDR1 is LGHDT and CDR2 YNNKEL (reference sequence). Trimming pared 1 base from V and 7 bases from J, leaving 17 bases between. CDR3 length: 16 residues. CDR3 protein: CASSQVGLPPRNEQFF. For the CDR3, the DNA is TGTGCCAGCAGCCAAGTGGGGCTACCGCCACGAAATGAGCAGTTCTTC.

This chain links TRBV12-3 or TRBV12-4 with TRBJ2-1, with 8 nucleotides matching TRBD1. CDR3 length: 17 residues. J was trimmed by 3 bases and V by 3 bases; bases with no gene match: 10. The CDR3 sequence: CASSFPGSGGGYNEQFF. The CDR3 DNA is TGTGCCAGCAGTTTCCCTGGTTCAGGGGGCGGCTACAATGAGCAGTTCTTC.

The V and J genes are TRBV27 and TRBJ2-1; the match to TRBD1 covers 7 bases. Germline CDR1 is MNHEY and CDR2 is SMNVEV (reference sequence). V gave up 5 bases and J gave up 0 bases; unmatched junction bases: 16. The CDR3 has 19 residues. The CDR3: CASSPQRFDRANSYNEQFF. CDR3 sequence (DNA): TGTGCCAGCAGTCCACAGCGTTTCGACAGGGCCAACTCCTACAATGAGCAGTTCTTC.

The CDR3 sequence: CASSQEGGPNQPQHF. DNA for the CDR3: TGTGCCAGCAGCCAAGAAGGGGGCCCCAATCAGCCCCAGCATTTT. The chain uses TRBV3-1 and TRBJ1-5, with 7 bases that match TRBD1. Looked up from germline, CDR1 is LGHDT and CDR2 is YNNKEL (reference sequence). J gave up 3 bases and V 0 bases, and 2 bases lay outside the gene matches. This CDR3 has 15 residues.

The V and J genes are TRBV7-3 and TRBJ1-2; D is undetermined. V dropped 2 bases and J dropped 7 bases, with 11 bases sitting between them. This CDR3 spans 13 amino acids. CDR1 SGHTA and CDR2 FQGTGA come from the germline V gene. CDR3 loop: CASSLDPHRGYTF. The DNA of the CDR3 is TGTGCCAGCAGCTTAGACCCCCATCGTGGCTACACCTTC.

This clonotype showed up many times. The chain joins TRBV7-2 to TRBJ2-1, with 7 positions matching TRBD1. J was trimmed by 0 bases and V by 3 bases; bases with no gene match: 2. Germline assignment: CDR1 SGHTA and CDR2 FQGNSA. The CDR3 contains 15 residues. The chain's CDR3 is CASSLDRSSYNEQFF. For the CDR3, the DNA is TGTGCCAGCAGCTTGGACAGGAGCTCCTACAATGAGCAGTTCTTC.

V and J are TRBV7-9 and TRBJ2-7; TRBD2 aligns across 12 bases. V gave up 3 bases and J gave up 4 bases; unmatched junction bases: 4. CDR3 length: 15 amino acids. Germline CDR1 SEHNR, CDR2 FQNEAQ (reference sequence). Here the CDR3 reads CASSFRTSGIYEQYF. Here the CDR3 DNA reads TGTGCCAGCAGCTTCCGGACTAGCGGGATATACGAGCAGTACTTC. Based on the CDR3 plus reference TRBV7-9 and TRBJ2-7, the full variable domain is DTGVSQNPRHKITKRGQNVTFRCDPISEHNRLYWYRQTLGQGPEFLTYFQNEAQLEKSRLLSDRFSAERPKGSFSTLEIQRTEQGDSAMYLCASSFRTSGIYEQYFGPGTRLTVT.

There are many counts of this clonotype. The chain combines TRBV6-2 or TRBV6-3 with TRBJ2-1; D not resolved. The CDR3 is 11 residues long. Germline V CDR1 and CDR2: MNHEY, SVGEGT. With 7 bases removed from V and 6 bases from J, the gap between germline ends came to 7 bases. The CDR3 sequence is CASTSTNEQFF. The CDR3 DNA follows: TGTGCCAGCACCTCAACCAATGAGCAGTTCTTC.

This chain joins TRBV20-1 and TRBJ2-3, with TRBD1 matching 11 bases. Germline CDR1 DFQATT, CDR2 SNEGSKA (reference sequence). The CDR3 sequence is 14 residues long. The ends lost 6 bases at V and 3 bases at J; junction bases unmatched: 5. In DNA form, the CDR3 reads TGCAGTGCCGACGGACAGGGGGCAACAGATACGCAGTATTTT. This translates into CSADGQGATDTQYF.

The genes are TRBV7-8 and TRBJ2-3; the D is unclear. The CDR3 length is 16 residues. Germline CDR1 is SGHVS and CDR2 is FQNEAQ. The V and J ends lost 1 base and 2 bases respectively, with 13 bases between them. This CDR3 reads CASSLEWGRPTDTQYF. DNA for the CDR3: TGTGCCAGCAGCTTAGAATGGGGTCGGCCCACAGATACGCAGTATTTT.

The chain couples TRBV12-3 or TRBV12-4 to TRBJ2-7; 7 positions match TRBD1. V dropped 3 bases and J dropped 3; count of bases not matched to a gene: 5. This CDR3 region has 14 residues. The CDR3 nucleotides are TGTGCCAGCAGTTTTATGGCAGGGGGCTACGAGCAGTACTTC. Its protein is CASSFMAGGYEQYF.

V gene TRBV27 combines with J gene TRBJ1-1; TRBD1 matches 7 bases. The CDR3 length is 15 residues. With V trimmed by 3 bases and J by 0 bases, 4 bases remained unmatched. Germline V gene sequence: CDR1 MNHEY, CDR2 SMNVEV (reference sequence). CDR3 region: CASSFDRAMNTEAFF. CDR3 sequence (DNA): TGTGCCAGCAGTTTCGACAGGGCCATGAACACTGAAGCTTTCTTT.

This clonotype occurred a few times. The J gene is TRBJ2-3, the V gene TRBV2, with D perhaps TRBD1 (6 bases). Trimming removed 6 bases at V and 3 bases at J, with 13 bases between. This CDR3 region has 14 residues. Germline V gives CDR1 SNHLY, CDR2 FYNNEI. CDR3 nucleotide sequence: TGTGCCAGCAGAAACAGGGTCGGTACAGATACGCAGTATTTT. It yields the protein CASRNRVGTDTQYF. The full variable domain, rest sourced from reference TRBV2 and TRBJ2-3, is EPEVTQTPSHQVTQMGQEVILRCVPISNHLYFYWYRQILGQKVEFLVSFYNNEISEKSEIFDDQFSVERPDGSNFTLKIRSTKLEDSAMYFCASRNRVGTDTQYFGPGTRLTVL.

This chain links TRBV20-1 with TRBJ2-1, with 9 bases lining up with TRBD2. Losses at the gene ends were 0 bases for V and 3 bases for J; bases not matched to a gene: 6. Germline lookup yields CDR1 DFQATT and CDR2 SNEGSKA (reference sequence). The CDR3 totals 16 residues. CDR3 nucleotide sequence: TGCAGTGCTAGAGATCCTAGCGGGATTTTCTACAATGAGCAGTTCTTC. Amino acid sequence: CSARDPSGIFYNEQFF.

This clonotype has at least ten counts. This rearrangement joins TRBV7-2 to TRBJ2-1; 11 nucleotides match TRBD2. Germline loops: CDR1 SGHTA, CDR2 FQGNSA. The CDR3 length is 15 residues. Trimming removed 4 bases from V and 3 bases from J; junction bases left unmatched: 2. The DNA of the CDR3 is TGTGCCAGCAGCTCCGGACTAGCGGGCTACAATGAGCAGTTCTTC. Protein sequence: CASSSGLAGYNEQFF.

The V gene is TRBV5-1, the J gene TRBJ1-1, with D possibly being TRBD1 (6 bases). The germline gives CDR1 SGHRS, CDR2 YFSETQ. V lost 1 base, J lost 1 base, and 11 bases lay in between. CDR3 size: 15 residues. The CDR3 spells CASSLWHRENTEAFF. CDR3 sequence (DNA): TGCGCCAGCAGCTTGTGGCACAGGGAGAACACTGAAGCTTTCTTT.

This clonotype was counted between two and nine times. This chain connects TRBV28 to TRBJ2-5; tentatively, D is TRBD1 (6 bases). This CDR3 has 13 amino acids. The germline V gene has CDR1 MDHEN and CDR2 SYDVKM. Trimming shortened V by 5 bases and J by 4 bases, and 11 bases separated the two germline ends. The CDR3 nucleotides read TGTGCCAGCAGTCAGGGGCGCCTAGAGACCCAGTACTTC. Translation gives CASSQGRLETQYF.

J is TRBJ2-1 and V is TRBV7-6, with unresolved D. V lost 4 bases and J 8 bases, leaving 9 bases between the germline ends. This CDR3 is built from 12 residues. The germline gives CDR1 SGHVS, CDR2 FNYEAQ. The CDR3 reads CASSSRCDEQFF. DNA of the CDR3: TGTGCCAGCAGCTCCCGGTGCGATGAGCAGTTCTTC. The full variable domain, with the rest looked up from reference TRBV7-6 and TRBJ2-1, is GAGVSQSPRYKVTKRGQDVALRCDPISGHVSLYWYRQALGQGPEFLTYFNYEAQQDKSGLPNDRFSAERPEGSISTLTIQRTEQRDSAMYRCASSSRCDEQFFGPGTRLTVL.

There are a few counts of this clonotype. CDR3 coding DNA: TGTGCCAGCAGCCCGGAGCAAAACTATGGCTACACCTTC. Its translation: CASSPEQNYGYTF. The gene calls are TRBV7-9 and TRBJ1-2, with D hard to call. Trimming pared 5 bases from V and 2 bases from J, leaving 9 bases between. Germline V gene data show CDR1 as SEHNR and CDR2 as FQNEAQ (reference sequence). There are 13 residues in the CDR3.

Note on this clonotype: Just one base apart from a much larger clone, this may be a read error. The chain couples TRBV29-1 to TRBJ2-1; D unclear. Judging by the DNA end, TRBJ2-7 fits better; the J call may be wrong. Germline lookup yields CDR1 SQVTM and CDR2 ANQGSEA. The CDR3 is made up of 14 amino acids. The DNA of the CDR3 is TGCAGCGGCCTAGATCGGCAGGCTTACAATGAGCAGTACTTC. Residues: CSGLDRQAYNEQYF.

The genes are TRBV4-2 and TRBJ2-3; TRBD2 aligns across 8 bases. V lost 0 bases and J lost 0; bases outside the gene matches: 2. From germline, CDR1 is LGHNA and CDR2 YNFKEQ. CDR3 length: 16 residues. This CDR3 reads CASSQDASGSTDTQYF. The CDR3 DNA reads TGTGCCAGCAGCCAAGATGCTAGCGGGAGCACAGATACGCAGTATTTT.

With respect to this clonotype: One end of the junction is discordant with germline, which a read error may explain. The chain employs TRBV7-9 and TRBJ2-7; maybe TRBD1 (5 bases). The J call may be incorrect, as the DNA end agrees better with TRBJ2-5. The CDR3 has 16 residues. CDR1 SEHNR and CDR2 FQNEAQ come from the germline V gene (reference sequence). The CDR3 nucleotides read TGTGCCAACAGCTGGAGTAGTTCGGTGCAGGGAGAGACCCAGTACTTC. Protein: CANSWSSSVQGETQYF.

The CDR3 region has the DNA TGTGCCAGCCCCGGGCGGGGAGGAAGCAATCAGCCCCAGCATTTT. Its translation is CASPGRGGSNQPQHF. The chain carries TRBV21-1 and TRBJ1-5; the listed D gene, TRBD1, was not tested against the DNA. TRBV21-1 is termed a pseudogene. The CDR3 spans 15 residues.

V gene TRBV20-1 combines with J gene TRBJ1-1; D is uncertain. The V end was cut by 3 bases, the J end by 5 bases, with 25 bases between. The CDR3 length is 17 residues. In germline, CDR1 is DFQATT, CDR2 SNEGSKA (reference sequence). The CDR3: CSASDFGRQASQTEAFF. The CDR3 DNA reads TGCAGTGCTAGTGATTTCGGAAGGCAGGCATCGCAAACTGAAGCTTTCTTT.

This clonotype was recorded a few times. This chain connects TRBV7-9 to TRBJ2-1, with 9 positions matching TRBD1. Germline CDR1 reads SEHNR; CDR2 reads FQNEAQ (reference sequence). V was clipped by 4 bases and J by 4 bases; unmatched bases: 8. The CDR3 has 16 amino acids. Here the CDR3 reads CASSSPSTGGYNEQFF. The CDR3 DNA follows: TGTGCCAGCAGCTCTCCTTCGACAGGGGGGTACAATGAGCAGTTCTTC.

The chain joins TRBV6-1 to TRBJ1-1; maybe TRBD1 (6 bases). Trimming took 11 bases from V and 3 from J, leaving 13 bases between them. CDR3 length: 12 residues. Germline values: CDR1 MNHNS, CDR2 SASEGT. The CDR3 coding sequence is TGTGCCGTAACCGGGGGCGACACTGAAGCTTTCTTT. It is translated as CAVTGGDTEAFF.

The chain carries TRBV5-1 and TRBJ1-4, with D unresolved. The CDR3 is 15 residues long. Looked up from germline, CDR1 is SGHRS and CDR2 is YFSETQ. V was trimmed by 1 base and J by 0 bases, leaving 7 bases between them. This CDR3 reads CASSLLGTTNEKLFF. In DNA, the CDR3 is TGCGCCAGCAGCTTGTTGGGTACAACTAATGAAAAACTGTTTTTT.

The V and J genes are TRBV25-1 and TRBJ2-3; D not resolved. The germline CDR1 and CDR2 sequences are MGHDK and SYGVNS. There are 13 residues in the CDR3. The V end lost 6 bases, the J end lost 1 base, and 8 bases lay between the germline ends. CDR3 in DNA: TGTGCCAGCAGAATCGAACGCACAGATACGCAGTATTTT. This encodes CASRIERTDTQYF.

The chain carries TRBV9 and TRBJ2-5; D tentatively fits TRBD1 or TRBD2 (5 bases each). Trimming cost V 4 bases and J 4 bases, with 17 bases left between them. The germline CDR1 and CDR2 sequences are SGDLS and YYNGEE. The CDR3 length is 15 residues. Written as DNA, the CDR3 is TGTGCCAGCAGCCTATCAGGCTCGAGGGGAGAGACCCAGTACTTC. Translating it yields CASSLSGSRGETQYF.

This clonotype came up a few times. The rearrangement joins TRBV20-1 to TRBJ1-2; a weak D match, TRBD1 (5 bases). With 4 bases removed from V and 2 bases from J, the gap between germline ends came to 14 bases. Germline lookup yields CDR1 DFQATT and CDR2 SNEGSKA (reference sequence). This CDR3 has 14 amino acids. The CDR3 loop is CSATLWEGNYGYTF. CDR3 nucleotides: TGCAGTGCTACCCTCTGGGAGGGGAACTATGGCTACACCTTC.